A selection of T cell receptor beta chains follows, all from one sample in a study of blood T cell repertoires in COVID-19. Sequenced by immunoSEQ multiplex PCR; TCRdb stores in-frame clones only, minus some. The sample includes around 120,000 clones, around 86% of them seen just once. The sequenced sample consisted of peripheral blood. The receptors shown here come from a man in his forties with active or convalescent COVID-19. Both conserved end residues are part of each CDR3. The D gene is left open where the match is weak. Clone size, where shown, is once, few, many, or a class for clones that have expanded.

abundance: -; j_gene: TRBJ2-3; d_gene: -; v_gene: TRBV5-1; CDR3aa: CASSFGIKGGGTDTQYF; CDR3nt: TGCGCCAGCAGCTTTGGAATTAAGGGGGGAGGGACAGATACGCAGTATTTT
abundance: -; j_gene: TRBJ2-6; d_gene: -; v_gene: TRBV5-4; CDR3aa: CASSLGGGANVLTF; CDR3nt: TGTGCCAGCAGCTTAGGAGGAGGGGCCAACGTCCTGACTTTC
abundance: once; j_gene: TRBJ1-5; d_gene: TRBD1; v_gene: TRBV19; CDR3aa: CASSGATGFAQPQHF; CDR3nt: TGTGCCAGTAGTGGCGCGACAGGGTTTGCTCAGCCCCAGCATTTT
abundance: -; j_gene: TRBJ2-5; d_gene: TRBD2; v_gene: TRBV7-6; CDR3aa: CASSPYRSRGGQETQYF; CDR3nt: TGTGCCAGCAGCCCATACCGTTCACGGGGGGGCCAAGAGACCCAGTACTTC
abundance: -; j_gene: TRBJ2-7; d_gene: TRBD2; v_gene: TRBV5-4; CDR3aa: CASSISGGAYEQYF; CDR3nt: TGTGCCAGCAGCATAAGCGGGGGGGCCTACGAGCAGTACTTC
abundance: few; j_gene: TRBJ1-1; d_gene: -; v_gene: TRBV5-6; CDR3aa: CASSSVLNTEAFF; CDR3nt: TGTGCCAGCAGCTCGGTCTTGAACACTGAAGCTTTCTTT
abundance: -; j_gene: TRBJ2-3; d_gene: TRBD2; v_gene: TRBV6-5; CDR3aa: CASSFLAAGTDTQYF; CDR3nt: TGTGCCAGCAGTTTTCTAGCGGCCGGCACAGATACGCAGTATTTT
abundance: -; j_gene: TRBJ2-5; d_gene: -; v_gene: TRBV28; CDR3aa: CASSLSGAAETQYF; CDR3nt: TGTGCCAGCAGTTTATCTGGGGCCGCGGAGACCCAGTACTTC
abundance: -; j_gene: TRBJ2-5; d_gene: TRBD2; v_gene: TRBV2; CDR3aa: CASSEFVSSGGETQYF; CDR3nt: TGTGCCAGCAGTGAGTTCGTGAGTAGCGGGGGAGAGACCCAGTACTTC
abundance: -; j_gene: TRBJ1-2; d_gene: TRBD1; v_gene: TRBV7-2; CDR3aa: CASSRGQGNSYGYTF; CDR3nt: TGTGCCAGCAGCAGAGGACAGGGCAATTCCTATGGCTACACCTTC
abundance: -; j_gene: TRBJ2-7; d_gene: -; v_gene: TRBV6-4; CDR3aa: CASSRRGLNGYEQYF; CDR3nt: TGTGCCAGCAGTAGGCGGGGCTTAAACGGCTACGAGCAGTACTTC
abundance: once; j_gene: TRBJ2-7; d_gene: -; v_gene: TRBV19; CDR3aa: CASSGDGGYEQYF; CDR3nt: TGTGCCAGTAGTGGGGACGGGGGATACGAGCAGTACTTC
abundance: -; j_gene: TRBJ2-2; d_gene: TRBD1; v_gene: TRBV5-6; CDR3aa: CASSFLRGSDTGELFF; CDR3nt: TGTGCCAGCAGCTTTCTCAGGGGGTCGGACACCGGGGAGCTGTTTTTT
abundance: -; j_gene: TRBJ2-7; d_gene: -; v_gene: TRBV6-1; CDR3aa: CASSEGQIYEQYF; CDR3nt: TGTGCCAGCAGTGAAGGCCAGATCTACGAGCAGTACTTC
abundance: once; j_gene: TRBJ2-7; d_gene: -; v_gene: TRBV12-3/TRBV12-4; CDR3aa: CASSSPYEQYF; CDR3nt: TGTGCCAGCAGTTCCCCTTACGAGCAGTACTTC
abundance: -; j_gene: TRBJ2-1; d_gene: TRBD2; v_gene: TRBV27; CDR3aa: CASRPGGASYNEQFF; CDR3nt: TGTGCCAGCAGACCGGGGGGGGCCAGCTACAATGAGCAGTTCTTC
abundance: -; j_gene: TRBJ1-4; d_gene: TRBD1; v_gene: TRBV7-9; CDR3aa: CASSLAYAGGSNEKLFF; CDR3nt: TGTGCCAGCAGCTTAGCGTACGCAGGGGGCTCTAATGAAAAACTGTTTTTT
abundance: once; j_gene: TRBJ2-7; d_gene: TRBD1; v_gene: TRBV28; CDR3aa: CASSLLGGTGPYEQYF; CDR3nt: TGTGCCAGCAGTTTATTAGGTGGGACAGGGCCCTACGAGCAGTACTTC
abundance: few; j_gene: TRBJ1-2; d_gene: -; v_gene: TRBV6-5; CDR3aa: CASRQLGVYGYTF; CDR3nt: TGTGCCAGCAGGCAGTTAGGGGTATATGGCTACACCTTC
abundance: -; j_gene: TRBJ2-3; d_gene: -; v_gene: TRBV7-6; CDR3aa: CASSPQVTDTQYF; CDR3nt: TGTGCCAGCAGCCCACAAGTTACAGATACGCAGTATTTT
abundance: -; j_gene: TRBJ2-3; d_gene: TRBD2; v_gene: TRBV3-1/TRBV3-2; CDR3aa: CASSTSGGRDTQYF; CDR3nt: TGTGCCAGCAGTACTAGCGGGGGGAGGGATACGCAGTATTTT
abundance: -; j_gene: TRBJ2-5; d_gene: TRBD2; v_gene: TRBV10-3; CDR3aa: CAIREGSGGKETQYF; CDR3nt: TGTGCCATCAGAGAAGGTAGCGGGGGGAAAGAGACCCAGTACTTC
abundance: once; j_gene: TRBJ2-4; d_gene: -; v_gene: TRBV10-1; CDR3aa: CASSPGPGAKNIQYF; CDR3nt: TGCGCCAGCAGTCCTGGGCCCGGAGCCAAAAACATTCAGTACTTC
abundance: -; j_gene: TRBJ2-5; d_gene: TRBD2; v_gene: TRBV7-9; CDR3aa: CASSSVGLAEETQYF; CDR3nt: TGTGCCAGCAGCTCTGTCGGACTAGCCGAAGAGACCCAGTACTTC
abundance: -; j_gene: TRBJ1-1; d_gene: -; v_gene: TRBV29-1; CDR3aa: CSVERDRSETEAFF; CDR3nt: TGCAGCGTTGAGAGAGACAGGTCGGAGACTGAAGCTTTCTTT
abundance: -; j_gene: TRBJ1-1; d_gene: TRBD1; v_gene: TRBV4-3; CDR3aa: CASSPYLGQGNTEAFF; CDR3nt: TGCGCCAGCAGCCCTTATCTTGGACAGGGAAACACTGAAGCTTTCTTT
abundance: -; j_gene: TRBJ2-2; d_gene: -; v_gene: TRBV6-5; CDR3aa: CASRRGAGELFF; CDR3nt: TGTGCCTCCAGGCGGGGTGCCGGGGAGCTGTTTTTT
abundance: -; j_gene: TRBJ1-4; d_gene: -; v_gene: TRBV4-1; CDR3aa: CASSQGQLGRGANEKLFF; CDR3nt: TGCGCCAGCAGCCAAGGACAGCTAGGCAGAGGAGCCAATGAAAAACTGTTTTTT
abundance: -; j_gene: TRBJ2-3; d_gene: TRBD2; v_gene: TRBV5-1; CDR3aa: CASSPGLAGGADTQYF; CDR3nt: TGCGCCAGCAGCCCAGGACTAGCGGGGGGGGCAGATACGCAGTATTTT
abundance: -; j_gene: TRBJ1-6; d_gene: TRBD1; v_gene: TRBV14; CDR3aa: CASSRPGQGPSPLHF; CDR3nt: TGTGCCAGCAGCCGACCGGGACAGGGCCCCTCACCCCTCCACTTT
abundance: -; j_gene: TRBJ1-3; d_gene: -; v_gene: TRBV3-1/TRBV3-2; CDR3aa: CASSQGGGQGNTIYF; CDR3nt: TGTGCCAGCAGCCAAGGCGGGGGCCAAGGAAACACCATATATTTT
abundance: -; j_gene: TRBJ1-5; d_gene: -; v_gene: TRBV7-9; CDR3aa: CASSDGDFEPQHF; CDR3nt: TGTGCCAGCAGTGACGGGGACTTCGAGCCCCAGCATTTT
abundance: -; j_gene: TRBJ2-6; d_gene: TRBD1; v_gene: TRBV6-2/TRBV6-3; CDR3aa: CASSRGQGTGANVLTF; CDR3nt: TGTGCCAGCAGTCGGGGACAGGGGACTGGGGCCAACGTCCTGACTTTC
abundance: -; j_gene: TRBJ1-5; d_gene: -; v_gene: TRBV25-1; CDR3aa: CASSESKGESNQPQHF; CDR3nt: TGTGCCAGCAGTGAATCGAAGGGAGAGAGCAATCAGCCCCAGCATTTT
abundance: few; j_gene: TRBJ1-5; d_gene: -; v_gene: TRBV7-8; CDR3aa: CASPWAPRGRGHLAHSNQPQHF; CDR3nt: TGTGCCAGCCCATGGGCCCCCCGAGGCAGGGGACATTTGGCCCATAGCAATCAGCCCCAGCATTTT
abundance: -; j_gene: TRBJ1-5; d_gene: -; v_gene: TRBV7-2; CDR3aa: CASSLGDTHNQPQHF; CDR3nt: TGTGCCAGCAGCTTGGGGGACACTCACAATCAGCCCCAGCATTTT
abundance: once; j_gene: TRBJ1-4; d_gene: TRBD1; v_gene: TRBV4-2; CDR3aa: CASSQDRQGFYEKLFF; CDR3nt: TGTGCCAGCAGCCAAGACCGACAGGGGTTTTATGAAAAACTGTTTTTT
abundance: -; j_gene: TRBJ1-2; d_gene: TRBD1; v_gene: TRBV19; CDR3aa: CASSIIRQGAGGYTF; CDR3nt: TGTGCCAGTAGTATAATTCGCCAGGGGGCCGGTGGCTACACCTTC
abundance: -; j_gene: TRBJ2-3; d_gene: TRBD1; v_gene: TRBV15; CDR3aa: CATSTSGTGTDTQYF; CDR3nt: TGTGCCACCAGCACGTCCGGGACAGGGACAGATACGCAGTATTTT
abundance: -; j_gene: TRBJ1-6; d_gene: TRBD1; v_gene: TRBV25-1; CDR3aa: CASSDSGRGLSPLHF; CDR3nt: TGTGCCAGCAGTGACTCGGGAAGGGGGCTTTCACCCCTCCACTTT
abundance: many; j_gene: TRBJ2-2; d_gene: TRBD1; v_gene: TRBV30; CDR3aa: CAWKRRQGGTGELFF; CDR3nt: TGTGCCTGGAAAAGGCGACAGGGTGGCACCGGGGAGCTGTTTTTT
abundance: -; j_gene: TRBJ2-1; d_gene: TRBD2; v_gene: TRBV18; CDR3aa: CASSPGTSGAYNEQFF; CDR3nt: TGTGCCAGCTCACCGGGGACTAGCGGGGCCTACAATGAGCAGTTCTTC
abundance: once; j_gene: TRBJ2-5; d_gene: TRBD2; v_gene: TRBV11-2; CDR3aa: CASSLIAGGLQETQYF; CDR3nt: TGTGCCAGCAGCTTAATAGCGGGGGGCCTACAAGAGACCCAGTACTTC
abundance: -; j_gene: TRBJ2-7; d_gene: -; v_gene: TRBV11-2; CDR3aa: CASSPISRQGIYEQYF; CDR3nt: TGTGCCAGCAGCCCCATTAGTAGGCAGGGTATCTACGAGCAGTACTTC
abundance: -; j_gene: TRBJ2-5; d_gene: TRBD1; v_gene: TRBV5-1; CDR3aa: CASTLDKGGNQETQYF; CDR3nt: TGCGCCAGCACACTGGATAAAGGGGGCAATCAAGAGACCCAGTACTTC
abundance: -; j_gene: TRBJ1-5; d_gene: TRBD1; v_gene: TRBV7-9; CDR3aa: CASSAGTGSQPQHF; CDR3nt: TGTGCCAGCAGCGCCGGGACAGGGTCTCAGCCCCAGCATTTT